Given below is one T cell receptor delta chain in context. Its antigen is currently not known. Base quality data are lacking; no much larger clone is found one base away. Complete TCR delta chain (Vdelta2) repertoires were sequenced in bulk to track the frequency of functionally characterized gamma9delta2 T cell clones. The Dutch blood bank supplied purchased peripheral blood from anonymous healthy donors. All of the gamma9delta2 T cells analyzed in the study came from the peripheral blood of healthy donors. CDR1 and CDR2 (GEAIGNYY, EKD) derive from the germline V gene. Germline trimming: 5 bases from V, 0 bases from J; junction bases outside gene matches: 12. The CDR3, from cysteine to phenylalanine, totals 18 residues. Just the 54-base CDR3 DNA is kept, in frame starting at base 1. Library construction relied on PCR. Instrument used: Illumina MiSeq. The source study handled its data this way. When TRDV repertoire clonotype frequencies were reported, clonotypes represented by only a single read were excluded. TCRdb called clones afresh from the public reads with CATT; identical DNA rows were later merged. Here the V and J calls rest on TCRdb's processing, not on the authors' analysis. The sample profile shows more than 2,000 delta-chain clones; roughly three fifths of them were found once. 14% of the sample lies in the top ten.

The sample comes from a study of TRDV2 sequences in healthy donors (dated by TCRdb to about 2020). About the investigation overall: Some 19 single-cell-derived gamma9delta2 T cell clones spanning the full range of antitumor activity were TCR-sequenced and traced within the bulk repertoire.

Study-level results and caveats: Although the observed TCRdelta repertoires were highly focused, the frequency of a clonotype did not correlate with the antitumor functional potential of the respective clone. The TCRdelta clonotypes of several highly reactive clones appeared rare, since those clonotypes could not be detected in the bulk sequencing data from the donors of those clones.

The specimen sequenced was Vd2+ gamma-delta T cells from blood. What the cell subset or site label conveys for this sample: TCR Vdelta2-expressing (gamma9delta2) T cells. The origin of this receptor is a human donor in good health. The chain links TRDV2 with TRDJ1, with 12 bases aligning to TRDD3. The sequenced DNA is TGTGCCTGTGTCGGCCTCTCTGGGGGATACGAGTACACCGATAAACTCATCTTT. This yields the protein CACVGLSGGYEYTDKLIF.